The source of this TCR beta chain is a study of T cells in Graves' hyperthyroidism and ophthalmopathy. Amplification of TCR beta CDR3 regions used RNA as the template. A set of HTBI primers served as the primers for a first-round RT-PCR of the TCR CDR3. TCRdb re-derived calls from the multiplex PCR reads in MiXCR, one entry per CDR3 protein. The table shows a few hundred thousand distinct CDR3 sequences, with roughly 18% occurring only once. Germline CDR1 SGHRS, CDR2 YFSETQ. V shed 2 bases, J shed 7 bases, and the junction held 17 bases outside the gene matches. This CDR3 is built from 19 residues. This clonotype was recorded many times.

The genes are TRBV5-1 and TRBJ2-1, with 11 bases aligning to TRBD2. Material: blood. This sequence was found in a man aged 50 to 59 with Graves' ophthalmopathy. The CDR3 sequence: CASSFRILAGAPAKNEQFF. CDR3 DNA: TGCGCCAGCAGCTTCCGTATACTAGCGGGAGCCCCTGCTAAGAATGAGCAGTTCTTC.